This TCR beta chain was retrieved from a study of early T cells in non-severe SARS-CoV-2 infection. The CDR3 has 16 amino acids. TCRdb recomputed calls from the 5' RACE reads with MiXCR, one row per CDR3 protein. The data contain fewer than 85,000 distinct CDR3 sequences, less than 15% of them seen just once; the ten biggest clones take up approximately 6%. Input material: whole blood. This receptor was identified in an adult who was a healthcare worker with PCR-confirmed SARS-CoV-2 infection or an uninfected control (not recorded which). The chain uses TRBV21-1 and TRBJ1-1. TRBV21-1 is a known pseudogene. CDR3 bases: TGTGCCAGCAGCAACCTGATGGCAGGACTGAACACTGAAGCTTTCTTT. Its protein product is CASSNLMAGLNTEAFF.